The 8 T cell receptor beta chains in this list originate from one sample, sequenced in a study of Ad26.COV2.S vaccination and SARS-CoV-2 variants. Assay used: immunoSEQ multiplex PCR; TCRdb lists only in-frame clones, some missing. The sample consists of 300,000 to 350,000 clones, almost 90% of them appearing once. This sample's treatment: 19 received Ad26.COV2.S at low or high dose, single or two shots; several received placebo; per-sample allocation not given. After the first vaccine or placebo injection, samples were drawn on day 63. Material: peripheral blood, obtained in a trial of Ad26.COV2.S vaccine versus placebo. All receptors derive from a person between 18 and 65 years old who received the Ad26.COV2.S COVID-19 vaccine or a placebo.

This chain uses TRBV2 with TRBJ1-4, with D possibly TRBD1 on 6 matching bases. With 6 bases removed from V and 4 bases from J, the gap between germline ends came to 12 bases. The CDR3 covers 14 residues. Germline CDR1 is SNHLY and CDR2 is FYNNEI. CDR3 protein: CASRGTQNNEKLFF. The CDR3 region has the DNA TGTGCCAGCAGGGGGACACAAAATAATGAAAAACTGTTTTTT. Combining the CDR3 with reference TRBV2 and TRBJ1-4 gives the whole variable domain EPEVTQTPSHQVTQMGQEVILRCVPISNHLYFYWYRQILGQKVEFLVSFYNNEISEKSEIFDDQFSVERPDGSNFTLKIRSTKLEDSAMYFCASRGTQNNEKLFFGSGTQLSVL.

This clone was found a few times. The chain combines TRBV9 with TRBJ1-1; 8 nucleotides match TRBD1. Germline CDR1 is SGDLS and CDR2 is YYNGEE. The CDR3 runs 14 residues. V lost 5 bases, J lost 11 bases, and 14 bases stayed unmatched. The CDR3 DNA reads TGTGCCAGCAGGCCTGGCGGACAGGGCCATGGGGCTTTCTTT. It codes for CASRPGGQGHGAFF.

The genes are TRBV6-6 and TRBJ2-7, with D perhaps assigned TRBD1 or TRBD2 (5 bases each). The CDR3 is made up of 12 amino acids. Between the trimmed V and J ends, which lost 10 bases and 2 bases, there was a span of 12 bases. Germline assignment: CDR1 MNHNY and CDR2 SVGAGI (reference sequence). The CDR3 loop is CATGRQTYEQYF. CDR3 coding DNA: TGTGCCACGGGACGGCAAACCTACGAGCAGTACTTC.

The chain is built from TRBV7-2 and TRBJ2-7; TRBD2 is a possible D gene (5 bases). V shed 5 bases and J shed 1 base, with 12 bases lying between them. The CDR3 length is 14 residues. Germline-derived CDR1 and CDR2 are SGHTA and FQGNSA. The CDR3 DNA reads TGTGCCAGCAGCCTAAGCGGTGGTTCCTACGAGCAGTACGTC. Protein product: CASSLSGGSYEQYV.

This chain connects TRBV6-2 or TRBV6-3 to TRBJ1-5, with TRBD1 matching over 7 bases. The trim removed 0 bases at V and 0 bases at J, leaving 5 bases unmatched. CDR3 length: 17 amino acids. The V gene's germline CDR1 is MNHEY and CDR2 SVGEGT. The CDR3 reads CASSYSLGQSSNQPQHF. Here the CDR3 DNA reads TGTGCCAGCAGTTACTCCTTGGGACAGTCTAGCAATCAGCCCCAGCATTTT.

The V and J genes are TRBV5-6 and TRBJ1-4; perhaps TRBD1 as D (5 bases). The V end was cut by 1 base, the J end by 6 bases, with 10 bases between. The CDR3 spans 14 residues. The V gene's germline CDR1 is SGHDT and CDR2 YYEEEE. The CDR3 bases are TGTGCCAGCAGCTTGTCCAGGGAAGATGAAAAACTGTTTTTT. This encodes CASSLSREDEKLFF.

The count of this clone is one. The chain has TRBV7-6 and TRBJ1-2, with D uncertain. Germline loops: CDR1 SGHVS, CDR2 FNYEAQ. Trimming shortened V by 0 bases and J by 5 bases, and 13 bases separated the two germline ends. There are 15 residues in the CDR3. As DNA, the CDR3 is TGTGCCAGCAGCTTAGCGCAAGGTTTATTGTATGGCTACACCTTC. Its protein product is CASSLAQGLLYGYTF.

This clone was recorded once. The gene calls are TRBV7-2 and TRBJ1-2, with TRBD1 identical over 7 bases. The V segment lost 5 bases and the J segment 2 bases; nucleotides outside the gene matches: 5. Germline V lookup: CDR1 SGHTA, CDR2 FQGNSA. This CDR3 has 14 residues. CDR3: CASSPDRSNYGYTF. The DNA of the CDR3 is TGTGCCAGCAGCCCGGACAGGTCGAACTATGGCTACACCTTC.